The next 20 T cell receptor beta chains were all read from a single sample in a study of T cells in women clearing cervical HPV infection. TCRdb keeps only in-frame clones here, not all; method: immunoSEQ multiplex PCR. This repertoire comprises roughly 20,000 clones; its ten largest clones make up roughly 4.9%. The sequenced sample was blood buffy coat. These receptors originate from a woman aged 18 to 75 with a cervical HPV16 infection that either progressed to CIN3+ or cleared (not recorded which).

About this clone itself: The sequence runs out 3 residues before the end of the CDR3; the remainder is reconstructed from the germline J gene. The chain combines TRBV5-1 with TRBJ2-5; 8 nucleotides line up with TRBD1. CDR1 is SGHRS and CDR2 is YFSETQ in the germline V gene. V shed 3 bases and J 4 bases; nucleotides not matched to a gene: 2. This CDR3 contains 13 residues. The CDR3 bases that were read are TGCGCCAGCAGCTCAGACAGGGGAGAGACC. Its translation: CASSSDRGET. The full CDR3 protein is CASSSDRGETQYF.

Notes on this clone: The CDR3 end lies 3 residues beyond the end of the read and is filled in from the germline J gene. The chain recombines TRBV10-3 with TRBJ2-6; 7 nucleotides align to TRBD1. This CDR3 has 17 residues. Losses at the gene ends were 3 bases for V and 2 bases for J; bases not matched to a gene: 7. The germline V gene encodes CDR1 ENHRY and CDR2 SYGVKD. Partial CDR3 DNA: TGTGCCATCAGTGACGGACAGGCAAGGCCTGGGGCCAACGTC. It yields the protein CAISDGQARPGANV. The entire CDR3 protein reads CAISDGQARPGANVLTF.

With regard to this clone: The CDR3 extends 3 residues past the end of the read, so its final part is completed from the germline J gene. V usage is TRBV5-1 and J usage is TRBJ2-1; D gene uncertain. CDR3 length: 14 residues. V shed 2 bases and J shed 7 bases, with 13 bases lying between them. CDR1 is SGHRS and CDR2 is YFSETQ in the germline V gene. The DNA read from the CDR3 is TGCGCCAGCAGCTTCGCGGATACAAGGAATGAG. Its translation: CASSFADTRNE. Given in full, the CDR3 is CASSFADTRNEQFF.

With regard to this clone: The CDR3 goes on 3 residues after the read ends, and that part is filled in from the germline J gene. The chain joins TRBV4-1 to TRBJ2-7, with TRBD1 matching 8 bases. CDR1 is MGHRA and CDR2 is YSYEKL in the germline V gene. CDR3 length: 15 residues. V gave up 3 bases and J gave up 0 bases; unmatched junction bases: 4. Incomplete CDR3 DNA: TGCGCCAGCAGCCATGGGGGACAGGACTCCTACGAG. Amino acid sequence: CASSHGGQDSYE. The full CDR3 is CASSHGGQDSYEQYF.

The sequenced CDR3 bases are TGTGCCAGCAGCTTCGGGACTGTTCGCACAGATACG. It encodes CASSFGTVRTDT. The entire CDR3 sequence reads CASSFGTVRTDTQYF. V gene TRBV7-9 combines with J gene TRBJ2-3, with D tentatively TRBD2 (6 bases). The read terminates 3 residues before the CDR3 end, so the remaining end is supplied by the germline J gene. This CDR3 region has 15 residues. The V gene lost 3 bases and the J gene lost 1 base, with 11 bases spanning the gap. Germline lookup yields CDR1 SEHNR and CDR2 FQNEAQ (reference sequence).

Details on this clone: The sequence runs out 3 residues before the end of the CDR3; the remainder is reconstructed from the germline J gene. V usage is TRBV30 and J usage is TRBJ2-3; the D gene is possibly TRBD2 (7 bases). This CDR3 has 17 residues. Germline V CDR1 and CDR2: GTSNPN, SVGIG (reference sequence). CDR3 DNA (partial): TGTGCCTGGAGCACTAAAGGGGGGGTCGACCTCAATCAGCCG. Protein sequence: CAWSTKGGVDLNQP. The full CDR3 reads CAWSTKGGVDLNQPQYF. Full variable domain (rest looked up from reference TRBV30 and TRBJ2-3): SQTIHQWPATLVQPVGSPLSLECTVEGTSNPNLYWYRQAAGRGLQLLFYSVGIGQISSEVPQNLSASRPQDRQFILSSKKLLLSDSGFYLCAWSTKGGVDLNQPQYFGPGTRLTVL.

A note on this clone: The CDR3 end falls 3 residues outside the read, so it is completed with the germline J gene. This chain links TRBV11-2 with TRBJ2-5; a weak D match, TRBD2 (7 bases). The CDR3 length is 15 residues. The germline CDR1 and CDR2 sequences are SGHAT and FQNNGV. Incomplete CDR3 DNA: TGTGCCAGCAGCCCAGGGGAGGGAAGGGCAGATACC. It is translated as CASSPGEGRADT. The full-length CDR3 reads as CASSPGEGRADTQYF.

As regards this clone: The read halts 3 residues ahead of the CDR3 end, with the missing end drawn from the germline J gene. The chain couples TRBV7-6 to TRBJ1-1; D might be TRBD1 (6 bases). This CDR3 has 15 residues. Between the trimmed V and J ends, which lost 2 bases and 1 base, there was a span of 11 bases. In germline, CDR1 is SGHVS, CDR2 FNYEAQ. CDR3 region: CASSLKTGGNTEAFF. CDR3 bases read: TGTGCCAGCAGCTTAAAGACAGGCGGGAACACTGAA.

Comment on this clone: Read coverage stops 3 residues before the CDR3 terminus; the germline J gene supplies the remainder. This rearrangement joins TRBV7-2 to TRBJ2-4, with 10 bases aligning to TRBD1. The CDR3 loop spans 15 amino acids. Germline V gives CDR1 SGHTA, CDR2 FQGNSA. The CDR3 sequence is CASSPLGDRGGGQYF. The CDR3 DNA, read in part, is TGTGCCAGCAGCCCTTTAGGGGACAGGGGCGGTGGT.

As for this clone: Sequencing ends 3 residues short of the CDR3 end; the germline J gene provides the rest. V is TRBV30 and J is TRBJ2-2, with 9 positions matching TRBD1. The trim removed 3 bases at V and 7 bases at J, leaving 9 bases unmatched. Germline V CDR1 and CDR2: GTSNPN, SVGIG (reference sequence). The CDR3 has 15 residues. The CDR3 DNA, read in part, is TGTGCCTGGAGGATCACAGGGGGCGTGGTCGGGGAG. Translation gives CAWRITGGVVGE. The full CDR3 sequence reads CAWRITGGVVGELFF.

About this clone: The read halts 3 residues ahead of the CDR3 end, with the missing end drawn from the germline J gene. The chain links TRBV12-3 or TRBV12-4 to TRBJ2-5; D possibly corresponds to TRBD1 (6 bases). V lost 5 bases and J 6 bases, leaving 16 bases between the germline ends. This CDR3 comprises 14 residues. Incomplete CDR3 DNA: TGTGCCAGCAGTCCCCTGACAGGTACGAAGACC. Translating it yields CASSPLTGTKT. The entire CDR3 protein reads CASSPLTGTKTQYF.

Concerning this clone: The read terminates 3 residues ahead of where the CDR3 ends, so the germline J gene completes it. V gene TRBV5-6 combines with J gene TRBJ2-5; unclear D gene. Germline CDR1 SGHDT, CDR2 YYEEEE. V was cut by 6 bases and J by 3 bases, with 12 bases left in between. The CDR3 is made up of 13 amino acids. The chain's CDR3 is CASTLWAEETQYF. Partial CDR3 DNA: TGTGCCAGCACCCTATGGGCTGAAGAGACC.

For this clone: Read sequence stops 3 residues before the CDR3 end, and the germline J gene provides the missing end. V is TRBV20-1 and J is TRBJ2-7; 8 positions match TRBD2. Per germline, CDR1 DFQATT and CDR2 SNEGSKA (reference sequence). The J segment lost 2 bases and the V segment lost 3 bases, leaving 12 bases of the junction unmatched. This CDR3 is built from 16 residues. CDR3 sequence reads: CSARPSGGRTTYEQYF. The CDR3 DNA, read in part, is TGCAGTGCTAGGCCCAGCGGGGGCCGGACCACCTACGAG.

In regard to this clone: The read halts 3 residues ahead of the CDR3 end, with the missing end drawn from the germline J gene. J is TRBJ2-4 and V is TRBV7-2; D possibly corresponds to TRBD2 (6 bases). This CDR3 spans 13 amino acids. Germline assignment: CDR1 SGHTA and CDR2 FQGNSA. The CDR3 loop reads CASSLGPDYGQYF. The part of the CDR3 DNA that was read is TGTGCCAGCAGCCTCGGGCCGGACTATGGT.

Remarks on this clone: The CDR3 end falls 3 residues outside the read, so it is completed with the germline J gene. The chain links TRBV7-9 to TRBJ2-2, with no clear D. V was pared by 4 bases and J by 6 bases, with 6 bases between. The CDR3 sequence is 12 residues long. From germline, CDR1 is SEHNR and CDR2 FQNEAQ (reference sequence). CDR3 DNA, as far as it was read: TGTGCCAGCAGCTCCGTCCCCGGGGAG. Translating gives CASSSVPGE. The entire CDR3 protein is CASSSVPGELFF.

The CDR3 DNA, read in part, is TGTGCCACCAGCAGAGGTACCGGTCCAGAGACC. It codes for CATSRGTGPET. The full CDR3 protein is CATSRGTGPETQYF. The V and J genes are TRBV15 and TRBJ2-5; D not resolved. The read ends 3 residues early relative to the CDR3; the germline J gene fills the gap. The V end was cut by 1 base, the J end by 4 bases, with 10 bases between. CDR3 length: 14 amino acids. Germline CDR1 reads LNHNV; CDR2 reads YYDKDF (reference sequence).

Notes on this clone: Coverage ceases 3 residues before the CDR3 finishes, and the germline J gene fills in the end. The chain is built from TRBV29-1 and TRBJ1-1; 9 bases line up with TRBD1. The CDR3 length is 11 residues. After removal of 6 bases from V and 7 bases from J, the junction contained 3 bases not matched to a gene. Per the germline V gene, CDR1 is SQVTM and CDR2 is ANQGSEA. CDR3 bases read: TGCAGCGTCCGGACAGGGGTTGAA. Protein sequence: CSVRTGVE. In full, the CDR3 is CSVRTGVEAFF.

The CDR3 here is CSASERGDYNEQFF. Partial CDR3 DNA: TGCAGTGCTTCTGAGCGGGGGGATTACAATGAG. The chain links TRBV20-1 to TRBJ2-1, with TRBD2 identical over 9 bases. Read data end 3 residues before the CDR3 end; the end is taken from the germline J gene. CDR1 is DFQATT, CDR2 SNEGSKA, per germline (reference sequence). With 5 bases clipped from V and 4 bases from J, the junction kept 6 bases outside the gene matches. The CDR3 is 14 amino acids.

Concerning this clone itself: The read ends 3 residues before the CDR3 terminus; that terminus is restored from the germline J gene. The rearrangement links TRBV7-2 to TRBJ2-2; TRBD1 is a possible D gene (5 bases). This CDR3 has 14 residues. V was pared by 6 bases and J by 6 bases, with 14 bases between. Per the germline V gene, CDR1 is SGHTA and CDR2 is FQGNSA. The CDR3 loop reads CASRFERGSGELFF. CDR3 DNA (partial): TGTGCCAGCAGATTCGAAAGGGGATCCGGGGAG.

Concerning this clone itself: Read data end 3 residues before the CDR3 end; the end is taken from the germline J gene. V gene TRBV7-9 combines with J gene TRBJ1-5, with a possible D match to TRBD1 (5 bases). Germline V gives CDR1 SEHNR, CDR2 FQNEAQ (reference sequence). This CDR3 has 13 residues. V was pared by 5 bases and J by 4 bases, with 9 bases between. CDR3 DNA (partial): TGTGCCAGCAGCCGAGGGACTAATCAGCCC. It is translated as CASSRGTNQP. The full-length CDR3 reads as CASSRGTNQPQHF.